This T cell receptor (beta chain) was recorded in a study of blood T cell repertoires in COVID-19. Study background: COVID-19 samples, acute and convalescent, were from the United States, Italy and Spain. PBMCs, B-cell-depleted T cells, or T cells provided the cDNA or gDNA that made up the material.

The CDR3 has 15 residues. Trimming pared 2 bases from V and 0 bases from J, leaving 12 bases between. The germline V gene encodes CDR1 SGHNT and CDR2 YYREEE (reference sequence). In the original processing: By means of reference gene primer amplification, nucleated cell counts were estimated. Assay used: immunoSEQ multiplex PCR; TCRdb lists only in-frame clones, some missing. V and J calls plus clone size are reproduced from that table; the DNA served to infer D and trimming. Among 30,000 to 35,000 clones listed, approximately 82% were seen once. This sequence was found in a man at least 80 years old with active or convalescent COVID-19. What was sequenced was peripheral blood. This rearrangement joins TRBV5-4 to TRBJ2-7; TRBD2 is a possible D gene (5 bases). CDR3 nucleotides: TGTGCCAGCAGCTTTTTATCGGGGATCTCCTACGAGCAGTACTTC. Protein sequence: CASSFLSGISYEQYF.